This T cell receptor (beta chain) was found in a study of identical twins. This clonotype was detected a few times. MiXCR, run by TCRdb on the 5' RACE reads, gives a single entry per CDR3 protein. The sample has hundreds of thousands of distinct CDR3 sequences; about 20% are singletons. This same sample was also part of a study on T cells expressing NK-cell markers.

The sample taken for sequencing was PBMCs. This TCR came from a woman between 18 and 30 years old in good health.

This CDR3 reads CASSYDGQGIHEQYF. In DNA form, the CDR3 reads TGTGCCAGCAGTTACGATGGACAGGGGATCCACGAGCAGTACTTC. The rearrangement uses TRBV6-5 and TRBJ2-7; 9 positions match TRBD1. This CDR3 comprises 15 residues. The germline CDR1 and CDR2 sequences are MNHEY and SVGAGI. After removal of 2 bases from V and 5 bases from J, the junction contained 7 bases not matched to a gene.